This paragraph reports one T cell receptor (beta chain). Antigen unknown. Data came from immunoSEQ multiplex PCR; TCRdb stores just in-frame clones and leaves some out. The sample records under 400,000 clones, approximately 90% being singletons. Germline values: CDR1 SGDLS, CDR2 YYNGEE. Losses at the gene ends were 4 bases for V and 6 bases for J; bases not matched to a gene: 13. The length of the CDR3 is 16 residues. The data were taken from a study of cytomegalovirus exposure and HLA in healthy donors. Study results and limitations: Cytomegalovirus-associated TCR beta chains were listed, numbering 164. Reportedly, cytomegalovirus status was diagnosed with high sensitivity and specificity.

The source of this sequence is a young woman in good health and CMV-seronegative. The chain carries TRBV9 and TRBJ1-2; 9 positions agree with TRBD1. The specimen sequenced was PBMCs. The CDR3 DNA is TGTGCCAGCAGCCTTTTCCGGGACAGGGACGTAAATGGCTACACCTTC. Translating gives CASSLFRDRDVNGYTF.